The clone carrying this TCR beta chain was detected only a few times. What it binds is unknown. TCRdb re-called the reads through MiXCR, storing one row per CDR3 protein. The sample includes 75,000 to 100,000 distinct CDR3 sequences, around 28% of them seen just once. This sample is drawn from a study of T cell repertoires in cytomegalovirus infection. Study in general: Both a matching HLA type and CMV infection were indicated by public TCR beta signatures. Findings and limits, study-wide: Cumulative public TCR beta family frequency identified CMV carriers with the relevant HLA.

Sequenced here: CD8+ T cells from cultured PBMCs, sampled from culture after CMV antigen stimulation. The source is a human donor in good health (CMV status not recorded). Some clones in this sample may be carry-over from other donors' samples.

The CDR3 protein is CASSQGPYNSPLHF. The CDR3 DNA reads as TGTGCCAGCAGCCAGGGGCCCTATAATTCACCCCTCCACTTT. This rearrangement joins TRBV7-6 to TRBJ1-6; a possible D gene is TRBD1 (6 bases). V lost 5 bases and J lost 2, with 7 bases in between. The CDR3 runs 14 residues. Germline loops: CDR1 SGHVS, CDR2 FNYEAQ. The full variable domain, rest sourced from reference TRBV7-6 and TRBJ1-6, is GAGVSQSPRYKVTKRGQDVALRCDPISGHVSLYWYRQALGQGPEFLTYFNYEAQQDKSGLPNDRFSAERPEGSISTLTIQRTEQRDSAMYRCASSQGPYNSPLHFGNGTRLTVT.